The clone carrying this T cell receptor (beta chain) was observed once. Its target is unknown. The PCR contained 60 Vbeta and 13 Jbeta primers. The table came from immunoSEQ multiplex PCR; TCRdb's copy has only in-frame clones and leaves some out. The table has fewer than 80,000 clones, roughly 75% seen once. These data are taken from a study of cytomegalovirus exposure and HLA in healthy donors. Notes on the study in general: Specific recognition of CMV antigens was confirmed in vitro for a few chains (all CMV-associated). When analyzed later, a missense DCLRE1C variant was found to be linked to TCR beta V- and J-gene trimming. Rare TCR sequences predominated, though certain public TCRs were found in many donors.

The specimen was PBMCs. The TCR sequence derives from a woman younger than 45 in good health and CMV-seronegative.

The CDR3 bases are TGTGCCAGCAGTCCCCCGGGACAGATAACAGATACGCAGTATTTT. Translated, it gives CASSPPGQITDTQYF. The V and J genes are TRBV6-6 and TRBJ2-3; TRBD1 aligns across 7 bases. The CDR3 sequence is 15 residues long. Germline CDR1 reads MNHNY; CDR2 reads SVGAGI (reference sequence). V was clipped by 5 bases and J by 3 bases; unmatched bases: 8.